Reported below is one TCR beta chain. The antigen is unknown. The CDR3 has 16 amino acids. V lost 1 base to trimming and J lost 5 bases; unmatched junction nucleotides: 8. CDR1 is SGDLS and CDR2 is YYNGEE in the germline V gene. These data come from a study of memory CD4+ T cells and cytomegalovirus serostatus. General study results and limits: Suggested: most of the CMV-linked TCR signature lies in CD4+ memory cells. Repertoires predicted CMV serostatus with median bootstrapped AUC of about 0.96.

The sort gate was single viable CD3+CD4+CD8-CD45RO+ cells for memory CD4+ T cells. Donors' CMV status reflects serum IgG against pp150, pp28, p38, p52. Assay used: immunoSEQ multiplex PCR; TCRdb lists only in-frame clones, some missing. The top ten hold around 2.6% of the sample, which has around 76,000 clones, around 82% seen once. Input material: memory CD4+ T cells from blood. The chain uses TRBV9 and TRBJ2-3, with 9 bases that match TRBD2. The TCR comes from an adult in good health and CMV-seropositive. CDR3 protein: CASSVRLAAQLDTQYF. DNA of the CDR3: TGTGCCAGCAGCGTAAGACTAGCGGCCCAATTAGATACGCAGTATTTT.